A single sample is the source of the 20 T cell receptor beta chains below, sequenced in a study of cytomegalovirus exposure and HLA in healthy donors. Use of 60 Vbeta and 13 Jbeta primers characterized the PCR. Some clones are missing from TCRdb's copy, which holds only in-frame ones; the method was immunoSEQ multiplex PCR. The sample shows under 200,000 clones, more than 70% of them seen only once. The sample comprised PBMCs. Receptors originate from a woman aged 50 to 60 in good health and CMV-seropositive.

The genes are TRBV7-2 and TRBJ1-1; 8 bases agree with TRBD1. The CDR3 runs 14 residues. The J segment lost 6 bases and the V segment lost 4 bases, leaving 7 bases of the junction unmatched. Germline V gene sequence: CDR1 SGHTA, CDR2 FQGNSA. The CDR3 loop reads CASSYTRQGSEAFF. The CDR3 DNA follows: TGTGCCAGCAGCTATACTAGACAGGGGTCTGAAGCTTTCTTT.

V gene TRBV7-9 combines with J gene TRBJ2-1; TRBD2 matches 9 bases. The CDR3 covers 19 residues. The V segment lost 4 bases and the J segment 2 bases; nucleotides outside the gene matches: 15. CDR1 is SEHNR, CDR2 FQNEAQ, per germline (reference sequence). CDR3 sequence reads: CASSSRLAASGKPYNEQFF. The CDR3 nucleotides are TGTGCCAGCAGCTCCAGACTAGCGGCTTCAGGGAAGCCCTACAATGAGCAGTTCTTC.

This chain joins TRBV7-9 and TRBJ2-2; D gene ambiguous. Germline CDR1 is SEHNR and CDR2 is FQNEAQ (reference sequence). The CDR3 sequence is 15 residues long. V lost 2 bases and J 4 bases, leaving 11 bases between the germline ends. Here the CDR3 DNA reads TGTGCCAGCAGCTTACTAAACCTACCCACCGGGGAGCTGTTTTTT. Translated: CASSLLNLPTGELFF.

The rearrangement links TRBV28 to TRBJ1-5; 8 bases are shared with TRBD1. This CDR3 region has 15 residues. The V and J ends lost 3 bases and 3 bases, in that order; junction bases with no gene match: 4. Per the germline V gene, CDR1 is MDHEN and CDR2 is SYDVKM. CDR3 in amino acids: CASSFPTGVNQPQHF. The CDR3 DNA reads TGTGCCAGCAGTTTCCCGACAGGGGTCAATCAGCCCCAGCATTTT.

The chain uses TRBV9 and TRBJ2-2; 7 positions match TRBD2. In germline, CDR1 is SGDLS, CDR2 YYNGEE. The CDR3 is 15 residues long. Trimming removed 3 bases from V and 4 bases from J; junction bases left unmatched: 6. Written as DNA, the CDR3 is TGTGCCAGCAGCGGCGGGAGTCGGTTCACCGGGGAGCTGTTTTTT. Protein sequence: CASSGGSRFTGELFF.

The chain is built from TRBV7-3 and TRBJ2-2; maybe TRBD1 (5 bases). The CDR3 is 12 residues long. V shed 4 bases and J shed 8 bases, with 8 bases lying between them. The germline gives CDR1 SGHTA, CDR2 FQGTGA. Here the CDR3 reads CASSSSGGELFF. Here the CDR3 DNA reads TGTGCCAGCAGCTCGTCAGGGGGGGAGCTGTTTTTT.

The V and J genes are TRBV10-2 and TRBJ1-3; 7 nucleotides align to TRBD1. CDR3 size: 19 residues. Germline trimming cut 3 bases from V and 3 bases from J; bases unmatched to any gene: 17. Germline CDR1 is WSHSY and CDR2 is SAAADI. CDR3 sequence (DNA): TGCGCCAGCAGTGACACCGGGACAGATGGGTGGGTTGATGGAAACACCATATATTTT. Its translation is CASSDTGTDGWVDGNTIYF.

This clone was found a few times. V and J are TRBV5-1 and TRBJ2-5, with 12 bases lining up with TRBD2. The CDR3 has 16 amino acids. The V gene end was trimmed by 4 bases and the J gene end by 2 bases; junction bases not matched to a gene: 6. Germline V gene data show CDR1 as SGHRS and CDR2 as YFSETQ. The CDR3 coding sequence is TGCGCCAGCAGCAAAGGACTAGCGGGGACGCAAGAGACCCAGTACTTC. Protein product: CASSKGLAGTQETQYF.

This chain's CDR3 is CATSRRGRGNTEAFF. For the CDR3, the DNA is TGTGCCACCAGCAGGAGGGGGCGCGGGAACACTGAAGCTTTCTTT. The chain recombines TRBV15 with TRBJ1-1, with TRBD1 matching 7 bases. CDR1 is LNHNV and CDR2 is YYDKDF in the germline V gene (reference sequence). CDR3 length: 15 residues. V gave up 3 bases and J gave up 1 base; unmatched junction bases: 5.

This clone was counted once. The chain joins TRBV29-1 to TRBJ2-2, with 12 bases fitting TRBD2. CDR1 SQVTM and CDR2 ANQGSEA come from the germline V gene. The CDR3 runs to 13 residues. The J segment lost 6 bases and the V segment lost 7 bases, leaving 3 bases of the junction unmatched. The CDR3 reads CSARLAGAGELFF. In DNA form, the CDR3 reads TGCAGCGCCCGACTAGCGGGAGCCGGGGAGCTGTTTTTT.

In its sample, this clone was seen a few times. V gene TRBV5-5 combines with J gene TRBJ1-5, with D possibly TRBD1 on 6 matching bases. V was clipped by 4 bases and J by 5 bases, with 19 bases between them. The CDR3 contains 16 residues. Per the germline V gene, CDR1 is SGHKS and CDR2 is YYEKEE (reference sequence). DNA for the CDR3: TGTGCCAGCAGCAATCTCGCCGGGCCAGGGGATCAGCCCCAGCATTTT. It codes for CASSNLAGPGDQPQHF.

The chain uses TRBV7-9 and TRBJ2-1, with a tentative D call TRBD2 (6 bases). Per germline, CDR1 SEHNR and CDR2 FQNEAQ (reference sequence). The CDR3 consists of 17 residues. Between the trimmed V and J ends, which lost 5 bases and 9 bases, there was a span of 26 bases. CDR3 coding DNA: TGTGCCAGCAGCCCGGGGACTCTCCGGGGTAAAGTTAGTGAGCAGTTCTTC. Translated, it gives CASSPGTLRGKVSEQFF.

The chain recombines TRBV19 with TRBJ2-5; 10 bases are a match to TRBD1. The CDR3 covers 15 residues. V trimming: 3 bases; J trimming: 9 bases; junction bases outside the gene matches: 10. CDR1 and CDR2 from the germline V gene are LNHDA and SQIVND (reference sequence). CDR3 sequence reads: CASSIRGDRGRPQYF. CDR3 bases: TGTGCCAGTAGTATCCGGGGGGACAGGGGTAGACCCCAGTACTTC.

V gene TRBV18 combines with J gene TRBJ1-1, with a weak D call TRBD1 (6 bases). This CDR3 comprises 15 residues. V lost 0 bases, J lost 6 bases, and 14 bases lay in between. CDR1 and CDR2 (germline): KGHSH, LQKENI. In DNA, the CDR3 is TGTGCCAGCTCACCACCAACAGGGCAGGGATCTGAAGCTTTCTTT. Amino acid sequence: CASSPPTGQGSEAFF.

The genes are TRBV5-5 and TRBJ2-7, with 12 bases lining up with TRBD2. The germline V gene has CDR1 SGHKS and CDR2 YYEKEE (reference sequence). The CDR3 has 15 amino acids. V shed 0 bases, J shed 6 bases, and the junction held 4 bases outside the gene matches. This CDR3 reads CASSLASLAGGEQYF. The CDR3 DNA reads as TGTGCCAGCAGCTTGGCCTCACTAGCGGGGGGCGAGCAGTACTTC.

This chain uses TRBV7-9 with TRBJ2-7; 7 bases are shared with TRBD2. Germline V gives CDR1 SEHNR, CDR2 FQNEAQ (reference sequence). The CDR3 spans 14 residues. The V gene end was trimmed by 1 base and the J gene end by 1 base; junction bases not matched to a gene: 1. The CDR3 loop reads CASSLGLASYEQYF. CDR3 bases: TGTGCCAGCAGCTTAGGACTAGCTTCCTACGAGCAGTACTTC.

The gene calls are TRBV28 and TRBJ1-4; no definite D call. Deletions cut 4 bases from V and 6 bases from J, with 21 bases between. The CDR3 is made up of 17 amino acids. CDR1 MDHEN and CDR2 SYDVKM come from the germline V gene. The CDR3 bases are TGTGCCAGCAGTTATTCCCCTTTGGAACTCGGGGATGAAAAACTGTTTTTT. Residues: CASSYSPLELGDEKLFF. Using reference TRBV28 and TRBJ1-4 for the parts outside the CDR3, the full variable domain is DVKVTQSSRYLVKRTGEKVFLECVQDMDHENMFWYRQDPGLGLRLIYFSYDVKMKEKGDIPEGYSVSREKKERFSLILESASTNQTSMYLCASSYSPLELGDEKLFFGSGTQLSVL.

CDR3 amino acids: CASRLGIAGNEQFF. The CDR3 DNA sequence: TGCGCCAGCAGACTGGGAATAGCGGGGAATGAGCAGTTCTTC. This rearrangement joins TRBV5-1 to TRBJ2-1; 8 bases are a match to TRBD2. J lost 7 bases, V lost 5 bases, and 8 bases had no gene match. Looked up from germline, CDR1 is SGHRS and CDR2 is YFSETQ. This CDR3 comprises 14 residues. Together with reference TRBV5-1 and TRBJ2-1, the CDR3 gives the full variable domain: KAGVTQTPRYLIKTRGQQVTLSCSPISGHRSVSWYQQTPGQGLQFLFEYFSETQRNKGNFPGRFSGRQFSNSRSEMNVSTLELGDSALYLCASRLGIAGNEQFFGPGTRLTVL.

The chain joins TRBV10-3 to TRBJ2-7; no clear D. The CDR3 totals 13 residues. Trimming removed 3 bases at V and 0 bases at J, with 6 bases between. From germline, CDR1 is ENHRY and CDR2 SYGVKD. CDR3 sequence (DNA): TGTGCCATCAGTGACCCGGGCTCCTACGAGCAGTACTTC. It yields the protein CAISDPGSYEQYF.

This clone was observed a few times. The V and J genes are TRBV28 and TRBJ2-1; TRBD1 matches 7 bases. After removal of 0 bases from V and 0 bases from J, the junction contained 5 bases not matched to a gene. Germline CDR1 MDHEN, CDR2 SYDVKM. This CDR3 is 17 amino acids long. The CDR3: CASSLWTGLSSYNEQFF. The CDR3 DNA is TGTGCCAGCAGTTTATGGACAGGGCTTAGCTCCTACAATGAGCAGTTCTTC.